Included here is one T cell receptor beta chain sequence, with context. The entry originates in a study of blood T cell repertoires in COVID-19. Germline assignment: CDR1 KGHDR and CDR2 SFDVKD. With 6 bases removed from V and 0 bases from J, the gap between germline ends came to 8 bases. CDR3 length: 13 amino acids. The assay was immunoSEQ multiplex PCR, and TCRdb's table has in-frame clones only and misses some. The sample lists fewer than 130,000 clones; approximately 92% were seen once. This rearrangement joins TRBV24-1 to TRBJ2-7; D is undetermined. Sequencing was carried out using peripheral blood. This sequence was found in a woman older than 75 with acute or convalescent COVID-19. CDR3 sequence: CATSHSNSYEQYF. Here the CDR3 DNA reads TGTGCCACCAGTCACAGTAACTCCTACGAGCAGTACTTC.